This T cell receptor (beta chain) was sequenced during a study of blood T cell repertoires in COVID-19. This clone was observed a handful of times. Methods used by the authors: Using reference gene primer amplification, nucleated cell counts were estimated. Measured with immunoSEQ multiplex PCR; TCRdb has only the in-frame clones, and not every one. The V and J calls and clone size are taken from that table; D and trimming were inferred from the DNA. The table shows some 110,000 clones, with about 75% occurring only once. The CDR3 runs to 18 residues. Germline loops: CDR1 SGDLS, CDR2 YYNGEE. V was trimmed by 1 base and J by 0 bases, leaving 17 bases between them.

The receptor's source is a woman aged 70-85 years with acute or convalescent COVID-19. The J gene is TRBJ2-1, the V gene TRBV9; D unresolved. The specimen sequenced was peripheral blood. CDR3 sequence: CASSVTPGAGSSYNEQFF. The DNA of the CDR3 is TGTGCCAGCAGCGTAACCCCCGGTGCAGGTAGCTCCTACAATGAGCAGTTCTTC. Drawing the rest from reference TRBV9 and TRBJ2-1, the complete variable domain is DSGVTQTPKHLITATGQRVTLRCSPRSGDLSVYWYQQSLDQGLQFLIQYYNGEERAKGNILERFSAQQFPDLHSELNLSSLELGDSALYFCASSVTPGAGSSYNEQFFGPGTRLTVL.